The source of this T cell receptor (beta chain) is a study of T cell changes during pregnancy in multiple sclerosis. Sequencing used immunoSEQ multiplex PCR; TCRdb keeps in-frame clones, though not all of them. Counted here are 50,000 or so clones, about 90% occurring once; the ten biggest clones make up 10%. Looked up from germline, CDR1 is MGHRA and CDR2 is YSYEKL. The CDR3 consists of 16 residues. The ends lost 1 base at V and 6 bases at J; junction bases unmatched: 4. Sample: CD8+ T cells from peripheral blood mononuclear cells, taken after pregnancy. This clonotype was obtained from a female donor with multiple sclerosis, enrolled in a pregnancy study. The chain uses TRBV4-1 and TRBJ2-1; 12 bases are a match to TRBD2. The CDR3 nucleotides read TGCGCCAGCAGCCAAGTACCTAGCGGGGGGGCCAATGAGCAGTTCTTC. Translation: CASSQVPSGGANEQFF.